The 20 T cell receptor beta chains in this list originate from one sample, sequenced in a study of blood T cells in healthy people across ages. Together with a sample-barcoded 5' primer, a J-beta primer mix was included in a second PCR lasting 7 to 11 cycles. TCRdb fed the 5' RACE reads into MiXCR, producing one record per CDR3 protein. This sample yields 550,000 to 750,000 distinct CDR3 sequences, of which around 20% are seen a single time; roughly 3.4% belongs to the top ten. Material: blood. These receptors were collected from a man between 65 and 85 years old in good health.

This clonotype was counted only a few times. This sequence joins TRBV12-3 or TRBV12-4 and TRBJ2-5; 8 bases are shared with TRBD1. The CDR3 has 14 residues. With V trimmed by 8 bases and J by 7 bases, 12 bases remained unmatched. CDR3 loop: CASGSKTGEGTQYF. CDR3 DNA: TGTGCCAGCGGCTCTAAGACAGGGGAAGGGACCCAGTACTTC.

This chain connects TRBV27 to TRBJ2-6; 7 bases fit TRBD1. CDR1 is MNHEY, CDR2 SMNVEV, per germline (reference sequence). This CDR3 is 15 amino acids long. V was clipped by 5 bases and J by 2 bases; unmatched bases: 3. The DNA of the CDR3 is TGTGCCAGCAGTGCTCAGGGGGCTGGGGCCAACGTCCTGACTTTC. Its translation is CASSAQGAGANVLTF. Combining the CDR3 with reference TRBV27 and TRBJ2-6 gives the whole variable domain EAQVTQNPRYLITVTGKKLTVTCSQNMNHEYMSWYRQDPGLGLRQIYYSMNVEVTDKGDVPEGYKVSRKEKRNFPLILESPSPNQTSLYFCASSAQGAGANVLTFGAGSRLTVL.

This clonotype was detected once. CDR3 amino acids: CASSVIRGGSYTGELFF. For the CDR3, the DNA is TGTGCCAGCAGCGTCATTCGGGGGGGGTCGTACACCGGGGAGCTGTTTTTT. The rearrangement joins TRBV5-4 to TRBJ2-2; 8 nucleotides line up with TRBD2. The ends lost 4 bases at V and 3 bases at J; junction bases unmatched: 11. The CDR3 sequence is 17 residues long. Germline V gene data show CDR1 as SGHNT and CDR2 as YYREEE (reference sequence).

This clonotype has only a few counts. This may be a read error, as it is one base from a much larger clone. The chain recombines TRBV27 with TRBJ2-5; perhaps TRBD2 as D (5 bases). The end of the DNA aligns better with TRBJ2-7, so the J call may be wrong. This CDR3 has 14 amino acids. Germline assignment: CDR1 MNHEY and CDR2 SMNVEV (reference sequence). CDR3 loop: CASSGSERANEQYF. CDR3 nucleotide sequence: TGTGCCAGCAGTGGTAGCGAGAGGGCCAACGAGCAGTACTTC.

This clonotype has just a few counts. CDR3 in amino acids: CASSLGGQTYEQYF. DNA for the CDR3: TGTGCCAGCAGTCTGGGGGGTCAAACCTACGAGCAGTACTTC. This sequence joins TRBV11-2 and TRBJ2-1, with a weak D call TRBD2 (6 bases). The tail of the sequence fits TRBJ2-7 better, so the J call may be wrong. Germline V gives CDR1 SGHAT, CDR2 FQNNGV. The CDR3 is made up of 14 amino acids.

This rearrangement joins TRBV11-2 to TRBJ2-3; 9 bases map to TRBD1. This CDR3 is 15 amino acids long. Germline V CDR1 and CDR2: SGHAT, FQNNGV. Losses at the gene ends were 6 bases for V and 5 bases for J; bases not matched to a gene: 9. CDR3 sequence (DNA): TGTGCCAGCAGTTCGGAAGGGACAGGGATAGATACGCAGTATTTT. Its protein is CASSSEGTGIDTQYF. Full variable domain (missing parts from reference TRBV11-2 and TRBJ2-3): EAGVAQSPRYKIIEKRQSVAFWCNPISGHATLYWYQQILGQGPKLLIQFQNNGVVDDSQLPKDRFSAERLKGVDSTLKIQPAKLEDSAVYLCASSSEGTGIDTQYFGPGTRLTVL.

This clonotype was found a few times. CDR3 sequence: CASSGNTGNTEAFF. The CDR3 bases are TGTGCCAGCAGTGGAAATACGGGGAACACTGAAGCTTTCTTT. The rearrangement joins TRBV6-1 to TRBJ1-1; D uncertain. The CDR3 is 14 amino acids. From germline, CDR1 is MNHNS and CDR2 SASEGT. V was shortened by 4 bases and J by 1 base, with 10 bases between the two germline ends.

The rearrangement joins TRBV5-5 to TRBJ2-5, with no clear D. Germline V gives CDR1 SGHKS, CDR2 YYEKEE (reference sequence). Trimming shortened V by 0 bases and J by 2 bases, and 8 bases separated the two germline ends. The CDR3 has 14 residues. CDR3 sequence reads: CASSLADIQETQYF. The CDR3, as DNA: TGTGCCAGCAGCTTGGCCGATATACAAGAGACCCAGTACTTC.

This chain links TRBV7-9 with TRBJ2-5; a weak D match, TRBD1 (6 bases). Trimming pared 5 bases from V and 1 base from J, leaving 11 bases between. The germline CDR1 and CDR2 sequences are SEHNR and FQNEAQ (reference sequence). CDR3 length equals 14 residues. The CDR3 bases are TGTGCCAGCAGCAGAGGGACAACCCAAGAGACCCAGTACTTC. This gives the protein CASSRGTTQETQYF.

The CDR3 spells CSVETRDSTSYEQYF. The CDR3 DNA follows: TGCAGCGTTGAGACCCGGGACAGTACCTCCTACGAGCAGTACTTC. The rearrangement uses TRBV29-1 and TRBJ2-7; 7 bases align to TRBD1. CDR3 size: 15 residues. V lost 3 bases, J lost 0 bases, and 8 bases stayed unmatched. Germline CDR1 reads SQVTM; CDR2 reads ANQGSEA.

The CDR3 is CSVVRQGASTDTQYF. CDR3 sequence (DNA): TGCAGCGTTGTTCGGCAGGGGGCGAGCACAGATACGCAGTATTTT. The chain links TRBV29-1 to TRBJ2-3; 8 bases align to TRBD1. The CDR3 covers 15 residues. V lost 4 bases and J lost 0; bases outside the gene matches: 6. Germline loops: CDR1 SQVTM, CDR2 ANQGSEA.

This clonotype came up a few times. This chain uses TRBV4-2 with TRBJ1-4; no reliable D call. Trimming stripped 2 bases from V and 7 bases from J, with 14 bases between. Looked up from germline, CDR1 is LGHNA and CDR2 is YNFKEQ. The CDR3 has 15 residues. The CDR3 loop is CASSQSGQVGEKLFF. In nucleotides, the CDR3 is TGTGCCAGCAGCCAATCCGGGCAGGTCGGTGAAAAACTGTTTTTT.

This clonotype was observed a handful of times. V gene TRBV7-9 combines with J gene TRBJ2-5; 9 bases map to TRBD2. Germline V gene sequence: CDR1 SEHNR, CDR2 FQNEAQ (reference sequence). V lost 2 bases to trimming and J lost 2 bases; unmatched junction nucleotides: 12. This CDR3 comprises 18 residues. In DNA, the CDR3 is TGTGCCAGCAGCTTACCATTAAGACTAGCGGAATTACAAGAGACCCAGTACTTC. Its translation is CASSLPLRLAELQETQYF. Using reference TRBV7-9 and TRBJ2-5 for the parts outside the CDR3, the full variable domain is DTGVSQNPRHKITKRGQNVTFRCDPISEHNRLYWYRQTLGQGPEFLTYFQNEAQLEKSRLLSDRFSAERPKGSFSTLEIQRTEQGDSAMYLCASSLPLRLAELQETQYFGPGTRLLVL.

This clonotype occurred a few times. DNA for the CDR3: TGTGCCAGCAGCGGAGGGACTAGCGGGAGGAGTGAGCAGTTCTTC. Protein: CASSGGTSGRSEQFF. The chain recombines TRBV9 with TRBJ2-1; 15 bases are shared with TRBD2. This CDR3 spans 15 amino acids. Germline V CDR1 and CDR2: SGDLS, YYNGEE. The V gene end was trimmed by 3 bases and the J gene end by 9 bases; junction bases not matched to a gene: 4. Based on the CDR3 plus reference TRBV9 and TRBJ2-1, the full variable domain is DSGVTQTPKHLITATGQRVTLRCSPRSGDLSVYWYQQSLDQGLQFLIQYYNGEERAKGNILERFSAQQFPDLHSELNLSSLELGDSALYFCASSGGTSGRSEQFFGPGTRLTVL.

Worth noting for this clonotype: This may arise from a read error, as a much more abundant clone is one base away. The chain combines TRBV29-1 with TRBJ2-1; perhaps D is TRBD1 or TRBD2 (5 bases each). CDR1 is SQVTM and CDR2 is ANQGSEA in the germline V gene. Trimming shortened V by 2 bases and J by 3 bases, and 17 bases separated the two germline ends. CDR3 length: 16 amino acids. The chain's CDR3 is CSVEMGVFGFYNEQFF. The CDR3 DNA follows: TGCAGCGTTGAAATGGGGGTCTTCGGGTTCTACAATGAGCAGTTCTTC.

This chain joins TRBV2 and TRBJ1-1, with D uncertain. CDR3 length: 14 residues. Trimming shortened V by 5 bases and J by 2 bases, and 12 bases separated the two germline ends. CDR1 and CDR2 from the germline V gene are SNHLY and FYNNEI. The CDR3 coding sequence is TGTGCCAGCAGTATCAGGTTCCCCAACACTGAAGCTTTCTTT. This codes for CASSIRFPNTEAFF.

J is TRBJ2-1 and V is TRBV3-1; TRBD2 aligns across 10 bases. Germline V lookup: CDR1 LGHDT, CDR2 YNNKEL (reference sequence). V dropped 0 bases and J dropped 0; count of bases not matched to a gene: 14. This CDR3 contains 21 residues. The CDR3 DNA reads TGTGCCAGCAGCCAAGAATTACCCGGGACTAGCGCTTTCCGCTCCTACAATGAGCAGTTCTTC. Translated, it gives CASSQELPGTSAFRSYNEQFF.

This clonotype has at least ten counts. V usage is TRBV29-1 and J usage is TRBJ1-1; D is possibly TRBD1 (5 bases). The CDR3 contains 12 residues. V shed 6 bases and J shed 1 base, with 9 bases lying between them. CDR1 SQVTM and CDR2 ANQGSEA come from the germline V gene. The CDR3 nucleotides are TGCAGCGTCTCGAGGGGGAACACTGAAGCTTTCTTT. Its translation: CSVSRGNTEAFF.

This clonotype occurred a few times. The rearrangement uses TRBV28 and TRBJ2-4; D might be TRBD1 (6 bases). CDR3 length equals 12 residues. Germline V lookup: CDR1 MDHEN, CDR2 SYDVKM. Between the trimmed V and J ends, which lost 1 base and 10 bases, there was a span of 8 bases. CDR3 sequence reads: CASSLLRGIQYF. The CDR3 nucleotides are TGTGCCAGCAGTTTATTGAGGGGGATTCAGTACTTC.

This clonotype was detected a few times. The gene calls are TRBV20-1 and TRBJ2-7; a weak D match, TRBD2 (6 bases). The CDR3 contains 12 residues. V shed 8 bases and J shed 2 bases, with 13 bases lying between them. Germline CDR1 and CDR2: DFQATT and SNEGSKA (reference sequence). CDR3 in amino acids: CSPRTTPYEQYF. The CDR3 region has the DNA TGCAGTCCACGGACTACACCCTACGAGCAGTACTTC.